This is a list of T cell receptor beta chains from one sample in a study of blood T cells in healthy people across ages. From the 5' RACE reads, TCRdb called clonotypes with MiXCR, one entry per CDR3 protein. The sample comprises 700,000 to 950,000 distinct CDR3 sequences, 35% to 45% of which are singletons, and around a fifth rests with the top ten. The sequenced sample consisted of blood. The receptors were sampled from a woman aged 60-75 years in good health. Each CDR3 is given with its conserved first and last residue. Fields, in order: V gene, CDR3 length, J gene, D gene, clone size, CDR3 DNA, CDR3 protein. D genes are given only for firm matches. Clone size is given for some rows only: seen once, a few or many times, or a class if the clone is expanded.

v_call: TRBV4-2
cdr3_length: 17
j_call: TRBJ2-7
d_call: TRBD2
clone_size: -
cdr3_nt: TGTGCCAGCAGTCAAGATTGGTTACTAGCGGAGTACAATGAGCAGTACTTC
cdr3_aa: CASSQDWLLAEYNEQYF

v_call: TRBV19
cdr3_length: 15
j_call: TRBJ1-2
d_call: -
clone_size: -
cdr3_nt: TGTGCCAGTTGCCGGCAACCGGGAGCAGACTATGGCTACACCTTC
cdr3_aa: CASCRQPGADYGYTF

v_call: TRBV12-3/TRBV12-4
cdr3_length: 12
j_call: TRBJ1-2
d_call: -
clone_size: once
cdr3_nt: TGTGCCAGCAGCAAGGGGGACTATGGCTACACCTTC
cdr3_aa: CASSKGDYGYTF

v_call: TRBV20-1
cdr3_length: 15
j_call: TRBJ2-3
d_call: TRBD2
clone_size: -
cdr3_nt: TGCAGTGCTCCCCGACTAGCGGGAGTGAGGGATACGCAGTATTTT
cdr3_aa: CSAPRLAGVRDTQYF

v_call: TRBV3-1
cdr3_length: 16
j_call: TRBJ2-5
d_call: TRBD2
clone_size: -
cdr3_nt: TGTGCCAGCAGCCAGCAGGTCCGGGGTGGGGGGGATGAGCAGTACTTC
cdr3_aa: CASSQQVRGGGDEQYF

v_call: TRBV4-3
cdr3_length: 17
j_call: TRBJ2-1
d_call: -
clone_size: few
cdr3_nt: TGCGCCAGCAGCCAAGATCGGTACGGGAGCCGCTACAATGAGCAGTTCTTC
cdr3_aa: CASSQDRYGSRYNEQFF

v_call: TRBV20-1
cdr3_length: 12
j_call: TRBJ2-7
d_call: -
clone_size: many
cdr3_nt: TGCAGTGGTTCCCGGGGGCTCTACGAGCAGTACTTC
cdr3_aa: CSGSRGLYEQYF

v_call: TRBV12-3/TRBV12-4
cdr3_length: 14
j_call: TRBJ2-1
d_call: -
clone_size: few
cdr3_nt: TGTGCCAGCAGTTGGGCAGCAACCTACAATGAGCAGTTCTTC
cdr3_aa: CASSWAATYNEQFF

v_call: TRBV27
cdr3_length: 16
j_call: TRBJ2-1
d_call: TRBD2
clone_size: few
cdr3_nt: TGTGCCAGCAGTTCACCCGGGACTAGCGGGATTCATGAGCAGTTCTTC
cdr3_aa: CASSSPGTSGIHEQFF

v_call: TRBV9
cdr3_length: 17
j_call: TRBJ2-7
d_call: TRBD2
clone_size: -
cdr3_nt: TGTGCCAGCAGCCCGCGTGTTGGGACTAGCGGGAGCTACGAGCAGTACTTC
cdr3_aa: CASSPRVGTSGSYEQYF

v_call: TRBV29-1
cdr3_length: 11
j_call: TRBJ2-5
d_call: -
clone_size: -
cdr3_nt: TGCAGCGTTGTGTGGTTAGAGACCCAGTACTTC
cdr3_aa: CSVVWLETQYF

v_call: TRBV5-4
cdr3_length: 15
j_call: TRBJ2-5
d_call: TRBD2
clone_size: -
cdr3_nt: TGTGCCAGCAGCCGGACTAGCGGGGACTACAATGAGCAGTACTTC
cdr3_aa: CASSRTSGDYNEQYF